Listed here are 13 T cell receptor beta chains from one sample, sequenced in a study of T cells in Graves' hyperthyroidism and ophthalmopathy. Amplification of TCR beta CDR3 regions was performed using RNA transcripts as template. First-round RT-PCR targeting the TCR CDR3 was performed with the HTBI primer set. TCRdb ran MiXCR on the multiplex PCR reads and lists one entry per CDR3 protein. The sample has hundreds of thousands of distinct CDR3 sequences; more than 15% are singletons. Sequenced input: blood. All receptors come from a woman between 18 and 29 years old with Graves' hyperthyroidism.

This clonotype has a count of ten or more. The CDR3 sequence is CASSLGAGWDGTEAFF. CDR3 coding DNA: TGTGCCAGCAGCTTAGGGGCAGGTTGGGATGGCACTGAAGCTTTCTTT. This sequence joins TRBV11-2 and TRBJ1-1, with no clear D. Germline V gene sequence: CDR1 SGHAT, CDR2 FQNNGV. Trimming removed 1 base at V and 4 bases at J, with 16 bases between. The CDR3 spans 16 residues.

This clonotype appeared a few times. The V gene is TRBV24-1, the J gene TRBJ1-3, with D hard to call. V lost 3 bases and J 0 bases, leaving 8 bases between the germline ends. The germline CDR1 and CDR2 sequences are KGHDR and SFDVKD. This CDR3 has 15 residues. This chain's CDR3 is CATSDPVSSGNTIYF. CDR3 in DNA: TGTGCCACCAGTGATCCAGTTAGCTCTGGAAACACCATATATTTT.

Only a few counts were recorded for this clonotype. V usage is TRBV5-6 and J usage is TRBJ1-1; D remains ambiguous. Germline V gene data show CDR1 as SGHDT and CDR2 as YYEEEE. V lost 7 bases and J 0 bases, leaving 4 bases between the germline ends. The CDR3 is 11 residues long. Here the CDR3 DNA reads TGTGCCAGCGGTATGAACACTGAAGCTTTCTTT. Translating gives CASGMNTEAFF.

This clonotype was found many times. The V gene is TRBV7-2, the J gene TRBJ2-1, with 8 positions matching TRBD2. J gave up 0 bases and V 1 base, and 5 bases lay outside the gene matches. This CDR3 contains 17 residues. The germline V gene encodes CDR1 SGHTA and CDR2 FQGNSA. CDR3 in DNA: TGTGCCAGCAGCTTAGAATCGGGGGGGAGCTCCTACAATGAGCAGTTCTTC. Translating gives CASSLESGGSSYNEQFF.

This clonotype was seen ten or more times. The chain carries TRBV28 and TRBJ1-6; TRBD1 matches 8 bases. Trimming at V came to 5 bases and at J to 8 bases, leaving 5 bases not matched to a gene. The germline V gene encodes CDR1 MDHEN and CDR2 SYDVKM. The CDR3 sequence is 14 residues long. The DNA for the CDR3 is TGTGCCAGCAGTCCGGGACAGGACCATTCACCCCTCCACTTT. Its protein product is CASSPGQDHSPLHF. The entire variable domain, with the rest obtained from reference TRBV28 and TRBJ1-6, is as follows: DVKVTQSSRYLVKRTGEKVFLECVQDMDHENMFWYRQDPGLGLRLIYFSYDVKMKEKGDIPEGYSVSREKKERFSLILESASTNQTSMYLCASSPGQDHSPLHFGNGTRLTVT.

The genes are TRBV27 and TRBJ1-5; 7 bases are a match to TRBD1. V lost 6 bases, J lost 0 bases, and 5 bases stayed unmatched. Germline lookup yields CDR1 MNHEY and CDR2 SMNVEV (reference sequence). CDR3 length: 15 residues. The CDR3 loop is CASRKGQNSNQPQHF. CDR3 coding DNA: TGTGCCAGCAGGAAGGGACAGAATAGCAATCAGCCCCAGCATTTT.

This clonotype was seen only a few times. This chain connects TRBV7-3 to TRBJ2-2; D gene ambiguous. Trimming pared 2 bases from V and 3 bases from J, leaving 10 bases between. Germline CDR1 SGHTA, CDR2 FQGTGA. CDR3 size: 15 residues. CDR3 residues: CASSLQRQDTGELFF. The CDR3 DNA sequence: TGTGCCAGCAGCTTACAGCGTCAGGACACCGGGGAGCTGTTTTTT.

This clonotype showed up many times. The chain combines TRBV27 with TRBJ2-3; 10 bases are shared with TRBD2. The germline V gene encodes CDR1 MNHEY and CDR2 SMNVEV (reference sequence). This CDR3 contains 12 residues. V trimming: 8 bases; J trimming: 4 bases; junction bases outside the gene matches: 0. CDR3 loop: CASGTSADTQYF. For the CDR3, the DNA is TGTGCCAGCGGGACTAGCGCAGATACGCAGTATTTT.

In its sample, this clonotype was seen a few times. The chain uses TRBV6-5 and TRBJ2-1; D may be TRBD1 (6 bases). The CDR3 contains 15 residues. The V gene's germline CDR1 is MNHEY and CDR2 SVGAGI. Trimming took off 2 bases at V and 7 bases at J, with 15 bases between the two ends. CDR3 residues: CASSYAARGINEQFF. Here the CDR3 DNA reads TGTGCCAGCAGTTACGCGGCGAGGGGGATAAATGAGCAGTTCTTC.

This clonotype was recorded many times. This chain links TRBV6-1 with TRBJ1-5; D might be TRBD1 (5 bases). Germline CDR1 reads MNHNS; CDR2 reads SASEGT. The length of the CDR3 is 18 residues. Trimming cost V 0 bases and J 0 bases, with 15 bases left between them. CDR3 sequence: CASSEAGRDGYSNQPQHF. DNA for the CDR3: TGTGCCAGCAGTGAAGCCGGGAGGGACGGATATAGCAATCAGCCCCAGCATTTT.

This clonotype was counted a few times. This chain uses TRBV7-9 with TRBJ2-5; maybe TRBD2 (6 bases). Germline values: CDR1 SEHNR, CDR2 FQNEAQ (reference sequence). Trimming stripped 8 bases from V and 5 bases from J, with 15 bases between. There are 13 residues in the CDR3. The CDR3 sequence is CASGGQGRETQYF. In nucleotides, the CDR3 is TGTGCCAGCGGAGGGCAGGGCAGGGAGACCCAGTACTTC.

This clonotype came up many times. This chain links TRBV20-1 with TRBJ2-5; TRBD1 matches 9 bases. This CDR3 is 13 amino acids long. Losses at the gene ends were 6 bases for V and 5 bases for J; bases not matched to a gene: 7. From germline, CDR1 is DFQATT and CDR2 SNEGSKA (reference sequence). The CDR3 sequence is CSAPDRGGETQYF. CDR3 nucleotide sequence: TGCAGTGCCCCCGACAGGGGGGGGGAGACCCAGTACTTC.

This sequence joins TRBV4-2 and TRBJ1-2; D perhaps matches TRBD1 (5 bases). The germline CDR1 and CDR2 sequences are LGHNA and YNFKEQ. This CDR3 spans 17 amino acids. V was clipped by 0 bases and J by 5 bases, with 19 bases between them. The CDR3 reads CASSQDQRAGPAYGYTF. CDR3 bases: TGTGCCAGCAGCCAAGATCAAAGGGCAGGGCCTGCGTATGGCTACACCTTC.